This T cell receptor beta chain was documented in a study of radiation and T cells in renal cell carcinoma. Study-wide results and caveats: Compared with controls, irradiated tumors had more, larger dominant CDR3 motifs. Top 100 clonotypes averaged around 50% in irradiated versus about 45% in nephrectomy-only tumors.

Treatment denoted: 15 Gy SBRT to primary tumor, nephrectomy 4 weeks later. V was pared by 8 bases and J by 5 bases, with 10 bases of the junction left unmatched. This CDR3 contains 14 residues. The germline gives CDR1 ENHRY, CDR2 SYGVKD. There are a few counts of this clone. Its specificity is not known. Libraries were prepared by immunoSEQ multiplex PCR; TCRdb keeps only in-frame clonotypes and omits some of them. Of around 13,000 clones in the sample, 30% to 40% were seen once. This TCR was sampled from a man in his sixties with renal cell carcinoma. Source: tumor tissue, taken from a patient whose treatment included radiotherapy and nephrectomy. V gene TRBV10-3 combines with J gene TRBJ2-3, with TRBD2 matching 7 bases. The CDR3 nucleotides read TGTGCCATCTTGGGCGGGGGAAGAGGAGATACGCAGTATTTT. It specifies CAILGGGRGDTQYF.